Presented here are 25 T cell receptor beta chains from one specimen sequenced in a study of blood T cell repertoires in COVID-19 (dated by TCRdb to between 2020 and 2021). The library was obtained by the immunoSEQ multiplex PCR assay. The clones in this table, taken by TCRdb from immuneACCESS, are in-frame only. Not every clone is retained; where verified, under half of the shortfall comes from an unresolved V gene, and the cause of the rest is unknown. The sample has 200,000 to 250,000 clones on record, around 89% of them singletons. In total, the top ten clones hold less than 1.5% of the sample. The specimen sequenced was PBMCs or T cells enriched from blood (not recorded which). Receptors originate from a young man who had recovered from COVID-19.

CDR3 protein: CATSDQTYYEQYF. DNA for the CDR3: TGTGCCACCAGTGATCAGACATACTACGAGCAGTACTTC. V usage is TRBV24-1 and J usage is TRBJ2-7; D is uncertain. Germline V CDR1 and CDR2: KGHDR, SFDVKD. The V and J ends lost 3 bases and 3 bases respectively, with 8 bases between them. There are 13 residues in the CDR3.

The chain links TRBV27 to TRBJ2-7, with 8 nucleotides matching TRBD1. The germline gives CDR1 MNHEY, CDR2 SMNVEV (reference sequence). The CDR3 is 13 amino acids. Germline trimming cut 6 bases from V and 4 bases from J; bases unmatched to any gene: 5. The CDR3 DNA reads TGTGCCAGCAGGGAGACAGGGGAATACGAGCAGTACTTC. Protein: CASRETGEYEQYF.

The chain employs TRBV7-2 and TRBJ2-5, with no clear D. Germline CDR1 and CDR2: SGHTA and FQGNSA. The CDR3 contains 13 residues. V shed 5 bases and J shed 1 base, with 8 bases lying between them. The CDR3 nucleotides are TGTGCCAGCAGCCCCAGGCCCCAAGAGACCCAGTACTTC. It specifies CASSPRPQETQYF.

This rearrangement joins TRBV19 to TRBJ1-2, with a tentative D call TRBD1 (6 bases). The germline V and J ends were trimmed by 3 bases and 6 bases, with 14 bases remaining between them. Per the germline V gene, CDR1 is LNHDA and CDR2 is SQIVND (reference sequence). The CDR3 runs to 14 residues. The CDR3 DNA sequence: TGTGCCAGTAGTATGGACAGTTTCAGCGATGGCTACACCTTC. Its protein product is CASSMDSFSDGYTF.

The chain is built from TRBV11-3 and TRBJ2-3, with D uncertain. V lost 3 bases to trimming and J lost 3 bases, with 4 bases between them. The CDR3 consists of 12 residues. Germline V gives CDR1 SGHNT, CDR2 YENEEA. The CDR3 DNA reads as TGTGCCAGCAGCTTCAGTACAGATACGCAGTATTTT. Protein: CASSFSTDTQYF.

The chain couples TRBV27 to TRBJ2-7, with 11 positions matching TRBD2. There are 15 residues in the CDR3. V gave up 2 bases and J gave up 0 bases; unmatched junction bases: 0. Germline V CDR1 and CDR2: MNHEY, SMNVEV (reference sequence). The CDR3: CASSLTSGSSYEQYF. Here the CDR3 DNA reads TGTGCCAGCAGTTTAACTAGCGGGAGCTCCTACGAGCAGTACTTC.

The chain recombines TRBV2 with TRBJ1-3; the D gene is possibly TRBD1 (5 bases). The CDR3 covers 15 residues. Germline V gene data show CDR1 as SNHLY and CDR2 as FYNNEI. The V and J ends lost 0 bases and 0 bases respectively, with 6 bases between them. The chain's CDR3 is CASSEATGSGNTIYF. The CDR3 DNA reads TGTGCCAGCAGTGAAGCAACAGGCTCTGGAAACACCATATATTTT.

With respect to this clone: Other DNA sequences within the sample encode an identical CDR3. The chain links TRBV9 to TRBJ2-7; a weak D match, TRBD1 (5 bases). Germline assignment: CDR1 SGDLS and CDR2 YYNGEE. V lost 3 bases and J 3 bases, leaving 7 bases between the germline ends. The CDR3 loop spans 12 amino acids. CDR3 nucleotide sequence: TGTGCCAGCAGCGGGCAGGGCTACGAGCAGTACTTC. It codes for CASSGQGYEQYF.

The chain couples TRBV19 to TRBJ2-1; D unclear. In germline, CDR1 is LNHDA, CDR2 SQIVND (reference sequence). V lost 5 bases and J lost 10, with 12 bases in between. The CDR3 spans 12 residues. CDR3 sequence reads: CASSPPRGEQFF. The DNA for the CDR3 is TGTGCCAGTAGTCCTCCGAGAGGCGAGCAGTTCTTC.

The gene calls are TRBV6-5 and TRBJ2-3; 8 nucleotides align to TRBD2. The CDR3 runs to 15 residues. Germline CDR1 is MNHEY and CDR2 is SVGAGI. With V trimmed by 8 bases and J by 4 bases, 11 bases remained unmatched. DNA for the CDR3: TGTGCCAGCCGATGGAGCGGGAGTTATGCAGATACGCAGTATTTT. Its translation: CASRWSGSYADTQYF.

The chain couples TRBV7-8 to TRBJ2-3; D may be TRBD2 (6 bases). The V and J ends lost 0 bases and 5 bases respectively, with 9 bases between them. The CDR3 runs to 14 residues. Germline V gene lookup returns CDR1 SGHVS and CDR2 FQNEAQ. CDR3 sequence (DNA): TGTGCCAGCAGCTTAGCGGGGGGAATAGATACGCAGTATTTT. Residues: CASSLAGGIDTQYF.

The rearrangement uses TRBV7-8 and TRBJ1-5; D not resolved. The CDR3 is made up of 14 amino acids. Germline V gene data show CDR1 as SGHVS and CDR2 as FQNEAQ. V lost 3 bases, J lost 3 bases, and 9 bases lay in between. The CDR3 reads CASSFGRDNQPQHF. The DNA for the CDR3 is TGTGCCAGCAGCTTCGGGAGAGACAATCAGCCCCAGCATTTT.

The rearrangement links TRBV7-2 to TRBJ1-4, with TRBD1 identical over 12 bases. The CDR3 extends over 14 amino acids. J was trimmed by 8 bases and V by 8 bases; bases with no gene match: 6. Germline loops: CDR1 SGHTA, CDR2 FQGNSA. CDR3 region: CASGTGGAGEKLFF. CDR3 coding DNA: TGTGCCAGCGGGACAGGGGGCGCTGGGGAAAAACTGTTTTTT.

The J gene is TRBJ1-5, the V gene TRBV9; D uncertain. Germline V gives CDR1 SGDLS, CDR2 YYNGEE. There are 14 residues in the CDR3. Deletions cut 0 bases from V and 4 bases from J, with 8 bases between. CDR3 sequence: CASSVGSGNQPQHF. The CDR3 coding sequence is TGTGCCAGCAGCGTAGGGTCGGGGAATCAGCCCCAGCATTTT.

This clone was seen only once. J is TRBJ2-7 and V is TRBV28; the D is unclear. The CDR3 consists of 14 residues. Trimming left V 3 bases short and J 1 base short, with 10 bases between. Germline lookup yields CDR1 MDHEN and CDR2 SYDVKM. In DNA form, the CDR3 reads TGTGCCAGCAGTTTCGTTGTCGGTTCCTACGAGCAGTACTTC. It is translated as CASSFVVGSYEQYF.

This CDR3 reads CASSLSGNSYNEQFF. The CDR3 DNA reads as TGTGCCAGCAGCCTTAGCGGAAACTCCTACAATGAGCAGTTCTTC. The chain recombines TRBV27 with TRBJ2-1; possible D gene TRBD2, 6 bases. Germline CDR1 is MNHEY and CDR2 is SMNVEV (reference sequence). The V gene lost 6 bases and the J gene lost 0 bases, with 12 bases spanning the gap. This CDR3 is 15 amino acids long.

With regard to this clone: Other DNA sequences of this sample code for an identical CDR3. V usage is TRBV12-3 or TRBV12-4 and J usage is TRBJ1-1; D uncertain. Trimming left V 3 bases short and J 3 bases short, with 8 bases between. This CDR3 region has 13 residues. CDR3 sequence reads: CASSLAGDTEAFF. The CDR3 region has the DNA TGTGCCAGCAGTTTGGCCGGGGACACTGAAGCTTTCTTT.

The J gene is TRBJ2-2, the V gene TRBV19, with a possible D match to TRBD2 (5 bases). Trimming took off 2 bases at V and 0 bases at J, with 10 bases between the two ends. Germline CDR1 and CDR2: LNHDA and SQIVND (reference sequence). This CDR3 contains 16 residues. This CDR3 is CASSITRSANTGELFF. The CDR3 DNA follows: TGTGCCAGTAGTATAACACGTAGCGCGAACACCGGGGAGCTGTTTTTT.

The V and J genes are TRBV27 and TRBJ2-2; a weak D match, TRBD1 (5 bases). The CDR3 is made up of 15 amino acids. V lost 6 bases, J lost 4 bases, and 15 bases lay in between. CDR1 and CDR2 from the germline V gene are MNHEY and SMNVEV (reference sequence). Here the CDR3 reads CASRDTRLATGELFF. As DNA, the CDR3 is TGTGCCAGCAGGGACACACGGCTGGCCACCGGGGAGCTGTTTTTT.

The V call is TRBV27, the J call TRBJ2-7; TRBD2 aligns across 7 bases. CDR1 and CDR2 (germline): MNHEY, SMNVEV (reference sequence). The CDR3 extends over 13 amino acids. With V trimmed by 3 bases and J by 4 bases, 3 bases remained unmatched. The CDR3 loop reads CASSFGGGYEQYF. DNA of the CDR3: TGTGCCAGCAGTTTTGGCGGGGGATACGAGCAGTACTTC.

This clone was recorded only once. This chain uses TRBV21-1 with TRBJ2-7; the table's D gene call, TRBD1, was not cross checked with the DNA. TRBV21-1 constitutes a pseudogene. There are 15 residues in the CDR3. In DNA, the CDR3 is TGTGCCAGCAGATCCAGGGGCGCGAGCTCCTACGAGCAGTACTTC. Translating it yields CASRSRGASSYEQYF.

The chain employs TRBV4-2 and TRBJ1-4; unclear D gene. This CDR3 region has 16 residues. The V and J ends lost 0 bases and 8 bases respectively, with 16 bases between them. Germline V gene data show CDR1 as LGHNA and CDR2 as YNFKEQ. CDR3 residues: CASSQEAWQRAEKLFF. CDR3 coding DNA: TGTGCCAGCAGCCAAGAGGCCTGGCAGAGGGCCGAAAAACTGTTTTTT.

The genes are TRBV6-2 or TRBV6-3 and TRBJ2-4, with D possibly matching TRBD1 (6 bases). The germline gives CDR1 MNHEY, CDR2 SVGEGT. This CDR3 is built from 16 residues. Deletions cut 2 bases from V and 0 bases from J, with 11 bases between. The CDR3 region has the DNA TGTGCCAGCAGTTACGGGAGCAGGGGAGCCAAAAACATTCAGTACTTC. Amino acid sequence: CASSYGSRGAKNIQYF.

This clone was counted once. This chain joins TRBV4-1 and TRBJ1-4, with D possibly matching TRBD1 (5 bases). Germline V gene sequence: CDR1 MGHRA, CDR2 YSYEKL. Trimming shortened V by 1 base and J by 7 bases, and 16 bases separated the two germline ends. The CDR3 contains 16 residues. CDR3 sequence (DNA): TGCGCCAGCAGCCAAGGGGTTGCAGGGCGACGTGAAAAACTGTTTTTT. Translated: CASSQGVAGRREKLFF.

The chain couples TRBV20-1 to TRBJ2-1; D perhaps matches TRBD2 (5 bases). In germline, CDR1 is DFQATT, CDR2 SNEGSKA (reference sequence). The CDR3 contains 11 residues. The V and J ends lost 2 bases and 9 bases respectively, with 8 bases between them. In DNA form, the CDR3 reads TGCAGTGCTAGATCGGGGTTTGAGCAGTTCTTC. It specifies CSARSGFEQFF.